This TCR beta chain derives from a study of T cell responses to AZD1222 COVID-19 vaccine. Only in-frame clones appear in the TCRdb table, and some are missing; sequencing was by immunoSEQ multiplex PCR. The table records roughly 50,000 clones, 87% of them present only once. V was trimmed by 7 bases and J by 0 bases, leaving 15 bases between them. Germline CDR1 reads SNHLY; CDR2 reads FYNNEI. The CDR3 extends over 15 amino acids. The receptor's source is an adult in good health. The rearrangement joins TRBV2 to TRBJ1-1; a possible D gene is TRBD1 (5 bases). The material sequenced was peripheral blood, taken on day 0 of AZD1222 vaccination. The CDR3, as DNA: TGTGCCAGCACATTTGGGACCAGCATGAACACTGAAGCTTTCTTT. It encodes CASTFGTSMNTEAFF.